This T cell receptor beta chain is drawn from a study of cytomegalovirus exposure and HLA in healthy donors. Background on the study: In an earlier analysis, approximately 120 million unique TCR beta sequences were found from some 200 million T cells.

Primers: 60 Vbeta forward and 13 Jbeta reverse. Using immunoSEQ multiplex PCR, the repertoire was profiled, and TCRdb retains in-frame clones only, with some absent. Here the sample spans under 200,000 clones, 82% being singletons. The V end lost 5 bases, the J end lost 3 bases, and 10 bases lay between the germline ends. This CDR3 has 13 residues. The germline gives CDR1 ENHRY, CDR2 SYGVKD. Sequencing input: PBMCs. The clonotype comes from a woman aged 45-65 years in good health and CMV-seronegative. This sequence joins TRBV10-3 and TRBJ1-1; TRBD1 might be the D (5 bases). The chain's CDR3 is CAISKAQDTEAFF. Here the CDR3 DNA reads TGTGCCATCAGTAAAGCACAGGACACTGAAGCTTTCTTT.